The 28 T cell receptor beta chains listed next were all sequenced from one sample in a study of brain metastases from non-small cell lung cancer. Profiled with immunoSEQ multiplex PCR; TCRdb holds only in-frame clones, not every one. The data contain more than 800 clones, about 90% of them singletons. The sequenced sample consisted of tumor-adjacent normal tissue. The receptors here all came from a donor aged 40 or over with non-small cell lung cancer.

The V gene is TRBV5-1, the J gene TRBJ2-3; 7 positions match TRBD1. After removal of 3 bases from V and 0 bases from J, the junction contained 13 bases not matched to a gene. The CDR3 extends over 18 amino acids. Germline V gene data show CDR1 as SGHRS and CDR2 as YFSETQ. The CDR3 spells CASSSAPPGQPSTDTQYF. Written as DNA, the CDR3 is TGCGCCAGCAGCTCTGCGCCACCGGGACAGCCAAGCACAGATACGCAGTATTTT.

This clone appeared once. The V and J genes are TRBV19 and TRBJ2-7; no firm D call. Trimming removed 1 base at V and 0 bases at J, with 7 bases between. CDR1 and CDR2 from the germline V gene are LNHDA and SQIVND (reference sequence). The CDR3 contains 14 residues. The CDR3 protein is CASSIGDGSYEQYF. As DNA, the CDR3 is TGTGCCAGTAGTATAGGTGACGGCTCCTACGAGCAGTACTTC.

The rearrangement uses TRBV6-1 and TRBJ2-1, with D perhaps matching TRBD2 (6 bases). The CDR3 totals 17 residues. V was cut by 0 bases and J by 1 base, with 13 bases left in between. The germline V gene encodes CDR1 MNHNS and CDR2 SASEGT. The CDR3 DNA is TGTGCCAGCAGTGAAGCGCCGGGACTTGGGTCCTACAATGAGCAGTTCTTC. As protein: CASSEAPGLGSYNEQFF.

This clone was recorded a few times. The V call is TRBV2, the J call TRBJ1-2; D is unresolved. The CDR3 sequence is 13 residues long. The V end lost 8 bases, the J end lost 8 bases, and 18 bases lay between the germline ends. The germline V gene has CDR1 SNHLY and CDR2 FYNNEI. CDR3 residues: CASGSGGRSGYTF. DNA of the CDR3: TGTGCCAGCGGCTCGGGAGGCAGGAGCGGCTACACCTTC.

The V call is TRBV4-1, the J call TRBJ2-3; TRBD2 matches at 11 bases. The germline CDR1 and CDR2 sequences are MGHRA and YSYEKL. CDR3 length: 15 amino acids. With V trimmed by 1 base and J by 6 bases, 3 bases remained unmatched. CDR3 in DNA: TGCGCCAGCAGCCAAGCGGCTAGCGGGGGGGATACGCAGTATTTT. Protein: CASSQAASGGDTQYF.

For the CDR3, the DNA is TGTGCCACCAGCAGAGATACCGGCTTGAAGCATTTT. Protein: CATSRDTGLKHF. This chain connects TRBV15 to TRBJ1-5; no clear D. V lost 0 bases to trimming and J lost 14 bases, with 11 bases between them. Germline V gene data show CDR1 as LNHNV and CDR2 as YYDKDF (reference sequence). CDR3 length equals 12 residues.

This clone was found once. V gene TRBV28 combines with J gene TRBJ1-1; D gene ambiguous. Germline V lookup: CDR1 MDHEN, CDR2 SYDVKM. V lost 8 bases and J lost 3, with 16 bases in between. The CDR3 covers 14 residues. CDR3 region: CASYQTGWYTEAFF. The CDR3 bases are TGTGCCAGCTATCAGACGGGGTGGTACACTGAAGCTTTCTTT.

The chain combines TRBV7-2 with TRBJ1-1, with TRBD1 as a possible D gene (5 bases). V lost 3 bases and J 0 bases, leaving 20 bases between the germline ends. The CDR3 length is 18 residues. Germline lookup yields CDR1 SGHTA and CDR2 FQGNSA. CDR3 region: CASSFRGDTQVMNTEAFF. The CDR3 coding sequence is TGTGCCAGCAGCTTTCGGGGGGATACACAGGTAATGAACACTGAAGCTTTCTTT.

The J gene is TRBJ2-5, the V gene TRBV6-2 or TRBV6-3; perhaps D is TRBD1 or TRBD2 (5 bases each). Trimming pared 4 bases from V and 5 bases from J, leaving 17 bases between. Germline V gene lookup returns CDR1 MNHEY and CDR2 SVGEGT. The length of the CDR3 is 15 residues. The CDR3 sequence: CASSSPRERRETQYF. The CDR3 nucleotides are TGTGCCAGCAGTTCCCCCAGGGAGAGGCGGGAGACCCAGTACTTC.

The J gene is TRBJ1-1, the V gene TRBV3-1 (or the pseudogene TRBV3-2); no clear D gene. Per the germline V gene, CDR1 is LGHDT and CDR2 is YNNKEL (reference sequence). V dropped 0 bases and J dropped 10 bases, with 12 bases sitting between them. The CDR3 contains 13 residues. CDR3 DNA: TGTGCCAGCAGCCAAGAGGTCCGAATGGCAGCTTTCTTT. This sequence encodes CASSQEVRMAAFF.

This sequence joins TRBV7-8 and TRBJ1-2; D is undetermined. Germline CDR1 reads SGHVS; CDR2 reads FQNEAQ. The CDR3 loop spans 14 amino acids. Trimming pared 5 bases from V and 2 bases from J, leaving 12 bases between. DNA for the CDR3: TGTGCCAGCAGCGAACGAGGACCCAACTATGGCTACACCTTC. This encodes CASSERGPNYGYTF.

The chain couples TRBV2 to TRBJ2-3, with D maybe TRBD2 (6 bases). V lost 6 bases to trimming and J lost 3 bases, with 22 bases between them. The V gene's germline CDR1 is SNHLY and CDR2 FYNNEI. The CDR3 sequence is 17 residues long. CDR3 DNA sequence: TGTGCCAGCAGCCAAATAGTGGGGGGAACCTCAACAGATACGCAGTATTTT. Amino acids: CASSQIVGGTSTDTQYF.

The count of this clone is one. The rearrangement uses TRBV27 and TRBJ2-3; D uncertain. Germline V lookup: CDR1 MNHEY, CDR2 SMNVEV (reference sequence). V was clipped by 3 bases and J by 3 bases, with 13 bases between them. The CDR3 length is 15 residues. CDR3: CASSFRPGRTDTQYF. The CDR3 DNA reads as TGTGCCAGCAGTTTTAGGCCTGGAAGGACAGATACGCAGTATTTT.

Remarks on this clone: Compared with germline, one end of the junction differs, possibly owing to a read error. At the DNA level, this CDR3 is encoded by other sequences in the same sample as well. DNA for the CDR3: TGTGCCACCACACTCTCCGGGCCCCCCTCCTATAATGAGCAGTTCTTC. Translated: CATTLSGPPSYNEQFF. The V and J genes are TRBV19 and TRBJ2-1; D unclear. CDR3 length equals 16 residues. Germline lookup yields CDR1 LNHDA and CDR2 SQIVND (reference sequence).

This clone was counted a single time. J is TRBJ1-3 and V is TRBV28, with 9 positions matching TRBD1. The germline gives CDR1 MDHEN, CDR2 SYDVKM. This CDR3 contains 13 residues. The V gene end was trimmed by 2 bases and the J gene end by 7 bases; junction bases not matched to a gene: 0. This CDR3 is CASSLGQGNTIYF. The CDR3, as DNA: TGTGCCAGCAGTTTAGGACAGGGGAACACCATATATTTT.

The rearrangement uses TRBV4-3 and TRBJ2-2; TRBD2 matches at 8 bases. The germline CDR1 and CDR2 sequences are LGHNA and YSLEER. There are 16 residues in the CDR3. The junction had 7 bases not matched to a gene; V was cut back by 4 bases and J by 3 bases. The CDR3 reads CASSPHGGADTGELFF. The CDR3 DNA reads TGCGCCAGCAGCCCGCACGGGGGGGCGGACACCGGGGAGCTGTTTTTT.

This chain uses TRBV19 with TRBJ2-1, with D uncertain. Germline V CDR1 and CDR2: LNHDA, SQIVND (reference sequence). The CDR3 sequence is 15 residues long. The V and J ends lost 2 bases and 2 bases respectively, with 10 bases between them. The CDR3 is CASSISRMTYNEQFF. For the CDR3, the DNA is TGTGCCAGTAGTATATCTAGGATGACCTACAATGAGCAGTTCTTC.

As concerns this clone: Other DNA sequences in this specimen translate into the identical CDR3. This chain joins TRBV19 and TRBJ2-7; 9 nucleotides align to TRBD1. Looked up from germline, CDR1 is LNHDA and CDR2 is SQIVND (reference sequence). The CDR3 sequence is 14 residues long. Trimming removed 5 bases from V and 7 bases from J; junction bases left unmatched: 9. The CDR3, as DNA: TGTGCCAGTAGTCAACAGGGGGCGGGCAATGAGCAGTACTTC. Its translation: CASSQQGAGNEQYF.

This clone was counted between two and nine times. The V gene is TRBV7-2, the J gene TRBJ1-4; D is ambiguous. Germline lookup yields CDR1 SGHTA and CDR2 FQGNSA. V gave up 5 bases and J gave up 7 bases, with 11 bases separating them. The CDR3 extends over 13 amino acids. The CDR3 loop reads CASSIGAGEKLFF. In nucleotides, the CDR3 is TGTGCCAGCAGCATAGGTGCGGGTGAAAAACTGTTTTTT.

A word on this clone: The same CDR3 also results from other DNA sequences found in this sample. The CDR3 sequence: CSVLSNNEQFF. The CDR3 bases are TGCAGTGTGCTTAGTAATAATGAGCAGTTCTTC. This chain uses TRBV20-1 with TRBJ2-1; no clear D. This CDR3 is 11 amino acids long. Looked up from germline, CDR1 is DFQATT and CDR2 is SNEGSKA (reference sequence). V lost 7 bases and J 7 bases, leaving 11 bases between the germline ends.

This chain links TRBV6-6 with TRBJ2-3, with TRBD2 matching 8 bases. Germline loops: CDR1 MNHNY, CDR2 SVGAGI (reference sequence). V was pared by 5 bases and J by 0 bases, with 10 bases of the junction left unmatched. CDR3 length: 17 amino acids. The DNA of the CDR3 is TGTGCCAGCAGTCCTACGACTAGCGCCTCTAGCACAGATACGCAGTATTTT. Residues: CASSPTTSASSTDTQYF.

This clone was seen just once. This chain connects TRBV18 to TRBJ2-2; 7 nucleotides match TRBD1. Germline V gene data show CDR1 as KGHSH and CDR2 as LQKENI. CDR3 length: 16 amino acids. Trimming at V came to 0 bases and at J to 1 base, leaving 2 bases not matched to a gene. In DNA, the CDR3 is TGTGCCAGCTCACCACCGGGGACAGTGAACACCGGGGAGCTGTTTTTT. This translates into CASSPPGTVNTGELFF.

The chain uses TRBV27 and TRBJ1-2; the D gene is possibly TRBD1 (5 bases). Germline V gene lookup returns CDR1 MNHEY and CDR2 SMNVEV (reference sequence). CDR3 length: 15 residues. V was shortened by 5 bases and J by 4 bases, with 17 bases between the two germline ends. CDR3 sequence: CASSDQGVGPYGYTF. DNA of the CDR3: TGTGCCAGCAGTGACCAGGGAGTGGGCCCCTATGGCTACACCTTC.

The V call is TRBV3-1 (or the pseudogene TRBV3-2), the J call TRBJ2-7; 7 nucleotides agree with TRBD1. Germline CDR1 reads LGHDT; CDR2 reads YNNKEL (reference sequence). The CDR3 spans 13 residues. V shed 4 bases and J 3 bases; nucleotides not matched to a gene: 3. CDR3 region: CASSRQGNYEQYF. CDR3 DNA: TGTGCCAGCAGCCGACAGGGAAACTACGAGCAGTACTTC.

The chain uses TRBV3-1 (or the pseudogene TRBV3-2) and TRBJ1-6, with D possibly being TRBD1 (5 bases). This CDR3 has 15 residues. CDR1 and CDR2 from the germline V gene are LGHDT and YNNKEL (reference sequence). Trimming cost V 2 bases and J 6 bases, with 11 bases left between them. The chain's CDR3 is CASSQLTDLNSPLHF. CDR3 coding DNA: TGTGCCAGCAGCCAACTGACAGACCTTAATTCACCCCTCCACTTT.

The V call is TRBV18, the J call TRBJ1-6; no firm D call. Per the germline V gene, CDR1 is KGHSH and CDR2 is LQKENI. V shed 1 base and J shed 3 bases, with 4 bases lying between them. The length of the CDR3 is 14 residues. CDR3 region: CASSPQYYNSPLHF. As DNA, the CDR3 is TGTGCCAGCTCACCACAGTACTATAATTCACCCCTCCACTTT.

The chain joins TRBV15 to TRBJ2-2; D is possibly TRBD2 (6 bases). Germline loops: CDR1 LNHNV, CDR2 YYDKDF (reference sequence). The CDR3 contains 16 residues. Trimming stripped 0 bases from V and 4 bases from J, with 12 bases between. CDR3 protein: CATSRDQELATGELFF. The CDR3 region has the DNA TGTGCCACCAGCAGAGATCAGGAACTAGCCACCGGGGAGCTGTTTTTT.

The sample holds one count of this clone. Different DNA sequences within this sample yield the same CDR3. J is TRBJ2-7 and V is TRBV18; D is ambiguous. The germline CDR1 and CDR2 sequences are KGHSH and LQKENI. V was pared by 3 bases and J by 1 base, with 10 bases between. This CDR3 region has 14 residues. CDR3 sequence: CASSPDPGSYEQYF. In nucleotides, the CDR3 is TGTGCCAGCTCACCGGATCCGGGTTCCTACGAGCAGTACTTC.